These 5 T cell receptor beta chains came from one sample sequenced in a study of blood T cell repertoires in COVID-19. Clones were read by immunoSEQ multiplex PCR, and TCRdb kept only the in-frame ones, dropping some. The table has about 120,000 clones, 90% seen once. Sequences were obtained from peripheral blood. Source of these receptors: a man in his 60s with COVID-19, enrolled during active disease.

This chain connects TRBV24-1 to TRBJ2-5; the D gene is possibly TRBD2 (6 bases). CDR3 length: 14 residues. The V end was cut by 6 bases, the J end by 1 base, with 11 bases between. Per the germline V gene, CDR1 is KGHDR and CDR2 is SFDVKD. As DNA, the CDR3 is TGTGCCACCAGTAGGGAGGAGGGCCAAGAGACCCAGTACTTC. This codes for CATSREEGQETQYF.

V usage is TRBV19 and J usage is TRBJ1-1; D possibly corresponds to TRBD1 (6 bases). The V and J ends lost 1 base and 1 base respectively, with 7 bases between them. The CDR3 consists of 14 residues. CDR1 is LNHDA, CDR2 SQIVND, per germline (reference sequence). The CDR3 DNA is TGTGCCAGTAGTATAGGACAGGAGAACACTGAAGCTTTCTTT. It is translated as CASSIGQENTEAFF.

V and J are TRBV30 and TRBJ2-3, with a weak D call TRBD1 (5 bases). Trimming removed 0 bases from V and 6 bases from J, with 13 bases in between. The CDR3 consists of 14 residues. Germline V CDR1 and CDR2: GTSNPN, SVGIG (reference sequence). The CDR3 reads CAWSVQGAADTQYF. The CDR3 nucleotides read TGTGCCTGGAGTGTACAAGGGGCCGCGGATACGCAGTATTTT.

The chain couples TRBV29-1 to TRBJ1-1; 9 bases are a match to TRBD1. The V and J ends lost 7 bases and 1 base, in that order; junction bases with no gene match: 4. This CDR3 is 13 amino acids long. The germline V gene has CDR1 SQVTM and CDR2 ANQGSEA. The CDR3 nucleotides are TGCAGCGCGACGACAGGGGGGAACACTGAAGCTTTCTTT. This gives the protein CSATTGGNTEAFF.

The chain has TRBV11-3 and TRBJ2-7, with 8 nucleotides matching TRBD1. CDR3 length: 14 amino acids. Germline lookup yields CDR1 SGHNT and CDR2 YENEEA. With V trimmed by 6 bases and J by 4 bases, 8 bases remained unmatched. DNA for the CDR3: TGTGCCAGCAGGACCGTCGGACAGGGATACGAGCAGTACTTC. Its translation is CASRTVGQGYEQYF.